Below, 17 T cell receptor beta chains from the same sample are listed, as sequenced in a study of metastatic and nonmetastatic thyroid tumors. Every patient underwent thyroid surgery untreated. TCRdb re-analyzed the PCR reads through MiXCR. Here the sample spans 20,000 to 25,000 clones, roughly 24% being singletons. The sample consisted of tumor tissue. The receptors stem from a female donor with papillary thyroid cancer or a benign thyroid nodule (not recorded which). Some clones in this sample may be carry-over from other donors' samples.

This clone came up many times. The chain uses TRBV7-2 and TRBJ1-1; tentatively, D is TRBD1 (5 bases). The length of the CDR3 is 13 residues. Trimming removed 7 bases from V and 5 bases from J, with 14 bases in between. CDR1 is SGHTA and CDR2 is FQGNSA in the germline V gene. CDR3 DNA: TGTGCCAGCACCAAAGGGACGTGGACTGAAGCTTTCTTT. This gives the protein CASTKGTWTEAFF.

Comments on this clone: A clone one base away is much larger, so this may be a read error. This chain uses TRBV3-1 with TRBJ1-4; 9 nucleotides agree with TRBD1. The CDR3 spans 15 residues. Germline V gene data show CDR1 as LGHDT and CDR2 as YNNKEL (reference sequence). The V gene end was trimmed by 3 bases and the J gene end by 7 bases; junction bases not matched to a gene: 6. CDR3 nucleotides: TGTGCCAGCAGCCAGACCCCGGGACAGGGTGAAAAACTGTTTTTT. It is translated as CASSQTPGQGEKLFF.

Within the sample, this clone is medium-sized. This rearrangement joins TRBV4-1 to TRBJ1-5, with D possibly being TRBD1 (6 bases). The CDR3 contains 14 residues. Between the trimmed V and J ends, which lost 8 bases and 0 bases, there was a span of 11 bases. Germline values: CDR1 MGHRA, CDR2 YSYEKL. CDR3 nucleotides: TGCGCCAGCTCGGACAGTTATAGCAATCAGCCCCAGCATTTT. Translation: CASSDSYSNQPQHF.

This clone was picked up a small number of times. This sequence joins TRBV27 and TRBJ1-6, with 11 bases aligning to TRBD1. The CDR3 consists of 16 residues. From germline, CDR1 is MNHEY and CDR2 SMNVEV (reference sequence). The junction had 8 bases not matched to a gene; V was cut back by 6 bases and J by 7 bases. Here the CDR3 reads CASRTIGTGGNSPLHF. CDR3 coding DNA: TGTGCCAGCAGGACCATCGGGACAGGGGGAAATTCACCCCTCCACTTT.

This clone was recorded many times. It may be a read error: a sequence one base away is much more abundant. This chain joins TRBV20-1 and TRBJ1-6; D may be TRBD1 (5 bases). Germline loops: CDR1 DFQATT, CDR2 SNEGSKA (reference sequence). The CDR3 covers 12 residues. As DNA, the CDR3 is TGCAGTGCTAGTTGGGACGATTCACCCCCCCACTTT. Its translation: CSASWDDSPPHF.

This clone has a count of ten or more. The identical CDR3 is also encoded by other nucleotide sequences in the sample. This chain uses TRBV10-2 with TRBJ2-1; the D gene is possibly TRBD2 (6 bases). Deletions cut 3 bases from V and 6 bases from J, with 15 bases between. Per the germline V gene, CDR1 is WSHSY and CDR2 is SAAADI. The CDR3 is 15 residues long. CDR3 loop: CASSDGSIGGNEQFF. For the CDR3, the DNA is TGCGCCAGCAGTGATGGGTCGATCGGGGGCAATGAGCAGTTCTTC.

This rearrangement joins TRBV7-6 to TRBJ2-5, with TRBD2 matching over 10 bases. Germline CDR1 is SGHVS and CDR2 is FNYEAQ. The CDR3 length is 16 residues. Trimming removed 8 bases from V and 1 base from J; junction bases left unmatched: 10. CDR3 nucleotide sequence: TGTGCCAGCGGACCTATAGCGGGAGGAAGCCAAGAGACCCAGTACTTC. It encodes CASGPIAGGSQETQYF.

There are many counts of this clone. The genes are TRBV25-1 and TRBJ2-5; no reliable D call. The germline CDR1 and CDR2 sequences are MGHDK and SYGVNS. V was clipped by 5 bases and J by 5 bases, with 6 bases between them. This CDR3 contains 11 residues. CDR3 DNA: TGTGCCAGCAGTTTGAGTGAGACCCAGTACTTC. Its protein product is CASSLSETQYF.

The chain combines TRBV19 with TRBJ2-1; the match to TRBD2 covers 11 bases. J was trimmed by 4 bases and V by 6 bases; bases with no gene match: 8. This CDR3 region has 16 residues. The V gene's germline CDR1 is LNHDA and CDR2 SQIVND (reference sequence). CDR3 nucleotide sequence: TGTGCCAGTAGGGGAGTAGCGGGAGGGCCTTACAATGAGCAGTTCTTC. It translates to CASRGVAGGPYNEQFF. Based on the CDR3 plus reference TRBV19 and TRBJ2-1, the full variable domain is DGGITQSPKYLFRKEGQNVTLSCEQNLNHDAMYWYRQDPGQGLRLIYYSQIVNDFQKGDIAEGYSVSREKKESFPLTVTSAQKNPTAFYLCASRGVAGGPYNEQFFGPGTRLTVL.

This clone was recorded many times. The rearrangement joins TRBV19 to TRBJ1-2; tentatively, D is TRBD1 (5 bases). CDR3 size: 14 residues. Looked up from germline, CDR1 is LNHDA and CDR2 is SQIVND (reference sequence). Trimming removed 7 bases at V and 4 bases at J, with 16 bases between. The DNA of the CDR3 is TGTGCCAGTACCTCTCACAGGAGGAGCTATGGCTACACCTTC. Its translation is CASTSHRRSYGYTF.

This clone was detected ten times or more. The sample has other DNA sequences that encode this CDR3 too. This chain connects TRBV11-1 to TRBJ1-2; 7 bases match TRBD1. The J segment lost 4 bases and the V segment lost 7 bases, leaving 15 bases of the junction unmatched. CDR3 length equals 16 residues. Germline loops: CDR1 SGHAT, CDR2 FQDESV (reference sequence). CDR3 sequence reads: CASTTPAPRTGYGYTF. In DNA, the CDR3 is TGTGCCAGCACAACCCCCGCCCCCCGGACAGGCTATGGCTACACCTTC. Complete variable domain (other parts from reference TRBV11-1 and TRBJ1-2): EAEVAQSPRYKITEKSQAVAFWCDPISGHATLYWYRQILGQGPELLVQFQDESVVDDSQLPKDRFSAERLKGVDSTLKIQPAELGDSAMYLCASTTPAPRTGYGYTFGSGTRLTVV.

The sample holds many counts of this clone. This rearrangement joins TRBV3-1 to TRBJ2-5; D not certain. The germline V and J ends were trimmed by 1 base and 3 bases, with 18 bases remaining between them. Per the germline V gene, CDR1 is LGHDT and CDR2 is YNNKEL (reference sequence). The CDR3 sequence is 17 residues long. This chain's CDR3 is CASSQGWSGIFEETQYF. CDR3 coding DNA: TGTGCCAGCAGCCAAGGGTGGTCAGGAATATTTGAAGAGACCCAGTACTTC.

The rearrangement joins TRBV4-3 to TRBJ1-2; D is uncertain. Looked up from germline, CDR1 is LGHNA and CDR2 is YSLEER. CDR3 length equals 13 residues. V was cut by 3 bases and J by 3 bases, with 8 bases left in between. CDR3 amino acids: CASSHGVHYGYTF. CDR3 nucleotide sequence: TGCGCCAGCAGCCATGGGGTCCACTATGGCTACACCTTC.

The rearrangement links TRBV7-2 to TRBJ2-3, with D tentatively TRBD1 or TRBD2 (5 bases each). Germline V gene sequence: CDR1 SGHTA, CDR2 FQGNSA. The CDR3 totals 14 residues. V lost 4 bases and J lost 6, with 14 bases in between. This CDR3 is CASSSRGQGDTQYF. DNA of the CDR3: TGTGCCAGCAGCTCCCGGGGCCAAGGCGATACGCAGTATTTT.

This chain uses TRBV18 with TRBJ2-7; the D gene could be TRBD1 or TRBD2 (5 bases each). Germline CDR1 KGHSH, CDR2 LQKENI. The V gene lost 6 bases and the J gene lost 6 bases, with 12 bases spanning the gap. The CDR3 is 12 amino acids. This CDR3 reads CASSGDEAEQYF. CDR3 nucleotides: TGTGCCAGCTCGGGGGACGAGGCCGAGCAGTACTTC.

The chain has TRBV11-1 and TRBJ1-5, with 9 bases fitting TRBD1. V gave up 1 base and J gave up 3 bases; unmatched junction bases: 10. Germline CDR1 reads SGHAT; CDR2 reads FQDESV (reference sequence). The CDR3 contains 18 residues. The CDR3 DNA reads as TGTGCCAGCAGCTTAGGGTCCGGGACAGGGTTTTACAATCAGCCCCAGCATTTT. Translation gives CASSLGSGTGFYNQPQHF.

At least ten counts were recorded for this clone. The sample carries other DNA sequences with the same CDR3. The rearrangement joins TRBV4-2 to TRBJ2-5, with D uncertain. Trimming took 2 bases from V and 2 from J, leaving 12 bases between them. The CDR3 runs 15 residues. The germline V gene has CDR1 LGHNA and CDR2 YNFKEQ. CDR3 sequence: CASSQTAGIQETQYF. The CDR3 DNA reads TGTGCCAGCAGCCAAACCGCTGGTATACAAGAGACCCAGTACTTC.